Below are 32 T cell receptor beta chains sequenced from a single sample in a study of OX40 agonist ivuxolimab in advanced cancers. Sequencing was performed with immunoSEQ multiplex PCR; in TCRdb, only in-frame clones are kept and a portion is missing. Of around 61,000 clones in the sample, about four fifths were seen once. Here the sequenced sample was CD4+ or CD8+ T cells sorted from blood, taken in a trial of the OX40 agonist ivuxolimab. Receptor source: an adult with an advanced solid tumor such as melanoma, head and neck, liver or kidney cancer.

This chain links TRBV4-2 with TRBJ2-3; 15 bases align to TRBD2. Germline-derived CDR1 and CDR2 are LGHNA and YNFKEQ. The CDR3 totals 18 residues. V lost 4 bases to trimming and J lost 1 base; unmatched junction nucleotides: 6. CDR3 bases: TGTGCCAGCAGCCGGGGACTAGCGGGAGGAGCGGGCACAGATACGCAGTATTTT. Encoded protein: CASSRGLAGGAGTDTQYF.

V is TRBV5-1 and J is TRBJ1-1; D gene ambiguous. Between the trimmed V and J ends, which lost 3 bases and 3 bases, there was a span of 9 bases. The germline V gene has CDR1 SGHRS and CDR2 YFSETQ. This CDR3 has 13 residues. CDR3 nucleotides: TGCGCCAGCAGCTCGACCCTGTACACTGAAGCTTTCTTT. It encodes CASSSTLYTEAFF.

V and J are TRBV6-6 and TRBJ1-1; D ambiguous. In germline, CDR1 is MNHNY, CDR2 SVGAGI (reference sequence). Between the trimmed V and J ends, which lost 8 bases and 1 base, there was a span of 5 bases. This CDR3 has 11 residues. The CDR3 here is CASGPNTEAFF. The CDR3 DNA sequence: TGTGCCAGCGGTCCGAACACTGAAGCTTTCTTT.

The genes are TRBV5-1 and TRBJ1-2, with D possibly TRBD1 on 5 matching bases. This CDR3 comprises 17 residues. V lost 3 bases and J lost 4, with 22 bases in between. Germline loops: CDR1 SGHRS, CDR2 YFSETQ. CDR3 in DNA: TGCGCCAGCAGCTCACAGGTGGCAGGCCCGACCTTCTATGGCTACACCTTC. The encoded protein is CASSSQVAGPTFYGYTF. Looking up the rest from reference TRBV5-1 and TRBJ1-2 gives the full variable domain: KAGVTQTPRYLIKTRGQQVTLSCSPISGHRSVSWYQQTPGQGLQFLFEYFSETQRNKGNFPGRFSGRQFSNSRSEMNVSTLELGDSALYLCASSSQVAGPTFYGYTFGSGTRLTVV.

This clone was counted between two and nine times. The chain links TRBV30 to TRBJ1-1, with 10 nucleotides matching TRBD1. This CDR3 contains 16 residues. The trim removed 3 bases at V and 7 bases at J, leaving 14 bases unmatched. CDR1 is GTSNPN and CDR2 is SVGIG in the germline V gene (reference sequence). The CDR3 nucleotides are TGTGCCTGGAGAGGCGGAGACAGGGGGCGAATTGGTGAAGCTTTCTTT. It translates to CAWRGGDRGRIGEAFF.

The rearrangement joins TRBV7-6 to TRBJ2-7; D is unresolved. CDR1 SGHVS and CDR2 FNYEAQ come from the germline V gene. The CDR3 contains 13 residues. V dropped 5 bases and J dropped 1 base, with 9 bases sitting between them. The CDR3: CASSGYTSYEQYF. The CDR3 region has the DNA TGTGCCAGCAGCGGATATACTTCCTACGAGCAGTACTTC.

The chain employs TRBV21-1 and TRBJ2-7. TRBV21-1 is a pseudogene locus. There are 10 residues in the CDR3. The CDR3 protein is CASRGYEQYF. CDR3 DNA: TGTGCCAGCAGGGGCTACGAGCAGTACTTC.

The chain joins TRBV4-1 to TRBJ1-4; D not certain. Germline-derived CDR1 and CDR2 are MGHRA and YSYEKL. Trimming took 2 bases from V and 8 from J, leaving 9 bases between them. This CDR3 is 13 amino acids long. The CDR3, as DNA: TGCGCCAGCAGCCAATTTGGGGAAGAAAAACTGTTTTTT. Amino acids: CASSQFGEEKLFF.

J is TRBJ1-5 and V is TRBV2; 7 bases are shared with TRBD1. Trimming cost V 5 bases and J 7 bases; bases outside gene matches: 5. Germline V gives CDR1 SNHLY, CDR2 FYNNEI. The CDR3 has 13 amino acids. Here the CDR3 reads CASSYRGVQPQHF. The CDR3, as DNA: TGTGCCAGCAGTTACAGGGGAGTACAGCCCCAGCATTTT.

This chain links TRBV28 with TRBJ1-3, with D uncertain. The CDR3 length is 13 residues. The germline V gene has CDR1 MDHEN and CDR2 SYDVKM. V was shortened by 3 bases and J by 2 bases, with 5 bases between the two germline ends. This chain's CDR3 is CASSLQAGNTIYF. CDR3 DNA: TGTGCCAGCAGTTTGCAGGCTGGAAACACCATATATTTT.

The chain recombines TRBV2 with TRBJ2-5; D is perhaps TRBD1 or TRBD2 (6 bases each). The V end was cut by 8 bases, the J end by 0 bases, with 13 bases between. Germline CDR1 and CDR2: SNHLY and FYNNEI. This CDR3 is built from 14 residues. CDR3 region: CASGGGTNQETQYF. CDR3 DNA: TGTGCCAGCGGGGGCGGGACAAACCAAGAGACCCAGTACTTC.

This chain joins TRBV10-3 and TRBJ2-3; maybe TRBD2 (5 bases). With 4 bases removed from V and 2 bases from J, the gap between germline ends came to 13 bases. Germline assignment: CDR1 ENHRY and CDR2 SYGVKD. The length of the CDR3 is 15 residues. Written as DNA, the CDR3 is TGTGCCATCAGTGTGAAAGGCGGGCTCACAGATACGCAGTATTTT. Amino acids: CAISVKGGLTDTQYF.

J is TRBJ1-1 and V is TRBV6-6; D is uncertain. Trimming cost V 2 bases and J 6 bases, with 7 bases left between them. CDR1 MNHNY and CDR2 SVGAGI come from the germline V gene (reference sequence). This CDR3 has 12 amino acids. CDR3 in amino acids: CASSYKGAEAFF. CDR3 bases: TGTGCCAGCAGTTACAAGGGCGCTGAAGCTTTCTTT.

The chain carries TRBV5-1 and TRBJ2-5; D perhaps matches TRBD1 (6 bases). Looked up from germline, CDR1 is SGHRS and CDR2 is YFSETQ. This CDR3 spans 14 amino acids. Trimming shortened V by 0 bases and J by 5 bases, and 11 bases separated the two germline ends. CDR3 sequence reads: CASSLGGTPETQYF. As DNA, the CDR3 is TGCGCCAGCAGCTTGGGGGGGACACCGGAGACCCAGTACTTC.

The chain has TRBV4-1 and TRBJ2-7, with unresolved D. V was cut by 6 bases and J by 0 bases, with 15 bases left in between. The CDR3 is made up of 15 amino acids. Looked up from germline, CDR1 is MGHRA and CDR2 is YSYEKL. The chain's CDR3 is CASRIFHGASYEQYF. The DNA for the CDR3 is TGCGCCAGCAGGATTTTCCATGGTGCCTCCTACGAGCAGTACTTC.

The V gene is TRBV4-3, the J gene TRBJ1-1, with TRBD1 as a possible D gene (5 bases). This CDR3 is built from 15 residues. CDR1 is LGHNA and CDR2 is YSLEER in the germline V gene. Trimming removed 1 base at V and 1 base at J, with 10 bases between. In DNA form, the CDR3 reads TGCGCCAGCAGCCAAGTTGCAGGGCCGAACACTGAAGCTTTCTTT. Translation: CASSQVAGPNTEAFF.

V usage is TRBV7-6 and J usage is TRBJ2-3, with D perhaps matching TRBD2 (6 bases). The V gene lost 1 base and the J gene lost 2 bases, with 7 bases spanning the gap. Germline V gene lookup returns CDR1 SGHVS and CDR2 FNYEAQ. This CDR3 region has 14 residues. The CDR3, as DNA: TGTGCCAGCAGCTTAGGACTAGTCACAGATACGCAGTATTTT. This sequence encodes CASSLGLVTDTQYF. The full variable domain, completed using reference TRBV7-6 and TRBJ2-3, is GAGVSQSPRYKVTKRGQDVALRCDPISGHVSLYWYRQALGQGPEFLTYFNYEAQQDKSGLPNDRFSAERPEGSISTLTIQRTEQRDSAMYRCASSLGLVTDTQYFGPGTRLTVL.

V and J are TRBV5-1 and TRBJ2-4; 8 nucleotides line up with TRBD1. The V and J ends lost 4 bases and 9 bases, in that order; junction bases with no gene match: 9. The CDR3 is 14 amino acids. Germline assignment: CDR1 SGHRS and CDR2 YFSETQ. The CDR3 is CASSPLGQEGIQYF. The CDR3 coding sequence is TGCGCCAGCAGCCCCCTGGGACAGGAGGGCATTCAGTACTTC.

This clone was detected a few times. The gene calls are TRBV4-1 and TRBJ1-1; 9 bases fit TRBD1. CDR3 length: 13 residues. Trimming at V came to 7 bases and at J to 8 bases, leaving 8 bases not matched to a gene. Germline CDR1 reads MGHRA; CDR2 reads YSYEKL. CDR3 loop: CASTTGTGSEAFF. The CDR3, as DNA: TGCGCCAGCACAACCGGGACAGGGTCCGAAGCTTTCTTT.

The rearrangement links TRBV6-5 to TRBJ2-7, with D possibly matching TRBD2 (6 bases). Germline V gene lookup returns CDR1 MNHEY and CDR2 SVGAGI. V shed 0 bases and J shed 1 base, with 10 bases lying between them. The CDR3 totals 15 residues. The CDR3 reads CASSYSRSGSYEQYF. The CDR3 DNA reads TGTGCCAGCAGTTACTCGAGAAGCGGGTCCTACGAGCAGTACTTC.

The genes are TRBV29-1 and TRBJ2-7; D may match TRBD1 or TRBD2 (5 bases each). The germline CDR1 and CDR2 sequences are SQVTM and ANQGSEA. Trimming took 1 base from V and 6 from J, leaving 10 bases between them. The CDR3 is made up of 12 amino acids. CDR3 protein: CSVEGDGGEQYF. The CDR3 nucleotides read TGCAGCGTTGAAGGGGACGGCGGCGAGCAGTACTTC.

V is TRBV10-3 and J is TRBJ1-2; 7 nucleotides agree with TRBD1. The V gene's germline CDR1 is ENHRY and CDR2 SYGVKD. CDR3 length: 13 residues. J was trimmed by 6 bases and V by 10 bases; bases with no gene match: 11. The CDR3 loop is CASRTGETDGYTF. As DNA, the CDR3 is TGTGCCAGCAGAACAGGGGAAACGGATGGCTACACCTTC.

The chain employs TRBV30 and TRBJ2-2, with D perhaps matching TRBD1 (6 bases). Trimming removed 3 bases at V and 5 bases at J, with 16 bases between. Germline-derived CDR1 and CDR2 are GTSNPN and SVGIG (reference sequence). The CDR3 totals 15 residues. As DNA, the CDR3 is TGTGCCTGGAGCCGATTGACCACAGGGACCGGGGAGCTGTTTTTT. Translation: CAWSRLTTGTGELFF.

The chain joins TRBV5-6 to TRBJ2-1; 8 bases are shared with TRBD1. CDR1 is SGHDT, CDR2 YYEEEE, per germline. This CDR3 region has 17 residues. The ends lost 4 bases at V and 3 bases at J; junction bases unmatched: 12. CDR3 in amino acids: CASSVNTGTGYYNEQFF. The CDR3 nucleotides are TGTGCCAGCAGCGTGAATACCGGGACAGGCTACTACAATGAGCAGTTCTTC.

The chain combines TRBV4-1 with TRBJ2-4; D uncertain. CDR1 MGHRA and CDR2 YSYEKL come from the germline V gene. V shed 1 base and J shed 6 bases, with 13 bases lying between them. This CDR3 is built from 15 residues. CDR3 bases: TGCGCCAGCAGCCAAGCTGTGCTAATCGGAAACATTCAGTACTTC. The encoded protein is CASSQAVLIGNIQYF.

This chain connects TRBV28 to TRBJ2-5, with D perhaps matching TRBD1 (5 bases). Trimming took 8 bases from V and 4 from J, leaving 8 bases between them. Germline loops: CDR1 MDHEN, CDR2 SYDVKM. The CDR3 runs to 11 residues. CDR3 nucleotide sequence: TGTGCCAGCGGACAAATAGAGACCCAGTACTTC. Its protein is CASGQIETQYF. The full variable domain, in which reference TRBV28 and TRBJ2-5 provide the parts outside the CDR3, is DVKVTQSSRYLVKRTGEKVFLECVQDMDHENMFWYRQDPGLGLRLIYFSYDVKMKEKGDIPEGYSVSREKKERFSLILESASTNQTSMYLCASGQIETQYFGPGTRLLVL.

The chain joins TRBV4-1 to TRBJ1-3; 10 nucleotides match TRBD1. J lost 7 bases, V lost 6 bases, and 6 bases had no gene match. The CDR3 spans 14 residues. The V gene's germline CDR1 is MGHRA and CDR2 YSYEKL. In DNA form, the CDR3 reads TGCGCCAGCAGGGAGGGACAGGGGCGCAACACCATATATTTT. Translation gives CASREGQGRNTIYF.

The J gene is TRBJ2-1, the V gene TRBV29-1; D is unclear. The V gene lost 6 bases and the J gene lost 4 bases, with 4 bases spanning the gap. This CDR3 contains 10 residues. Germline CDR1 is SQVTM and CDR2 is ANQGSEA. The CDR3, as DNA: TGCAGCGTAGGGTACAATGAGCAGTTCTTC. The encoded protein is CSVGYNEQFF.

The chain joins TRBV7-2 to TRBJ2-3; D unclear. The CDR3 spans 13 residues. Germline V gene data show CDR1 as SGHTA and CDR2 as FQGNSA. Trimming took 1 base from V and 2 from J, leaving 4 bases between them. The CDR3 region has the DNA TGTGCCAGCAGCTTAGTAAACACAGATACGCAGTATTTT. This translates into CASSLVNTDTQYF.

This clone was picked up many times. V usage is TRBV15 and J usage is TRBJ1-2; D perhaps matches TRBD1 (5 bases). CDR1 and CDR2 from the germline V gene are LNHNV and YYDKDF (reference sequence). Trimming pared 1 base from V and 0 bases from J, leaving 30 bases between. CDR3 size: 22 residues. The CDR3 DNA is TGTGCCACCAGCAGAGTGAGGATGAGGGGCTCGGGCGATCAGCGGCCTAACTATGGCTACACCTTC. Its protein product is CATSRVRMRGSGDQRPNYGYTF.

This chain links TRBV6-6 with TRBJ2-5; D may correspond to TRBD1 or TRBD2 (5 bases each). This CDR3 contains 13 residues. Germline CDR1 reads MNHNY; CDR2 reads SVGAGI (reference sequence). Trimming cost V 0 bases and J 11 bases, with 13 bases left between them. The chain's CDR3 is CASSYSLRGEQYF. In DNA form, the CDR3 reads TGTGCCAGCAGTTACTCCTTGAGGGGAGAGCAGTACTTC.

Of note for this clone: Additional DNA sequences in this sample encode the identical CDR3. The chain links TRBV6-6 to TRBJ1-2; perhaps TRBD1 as D (5 bases). Looked up from germline, CDR1 is MNHNY and CDR2 is SVGAGI (reference sequence). The CDR3 consists of 13 residues. Trimming removed 5 bases at V and 4 bases at J, with 11 bases between. The DNA of the CDR3 is TGTGCCAGCAGTGTTGACAGATCCTATGGCTACACCTTC. Protein: CASSVDRSYGYTF.